One TCR beta chain is described in this entry. This clonotype was detected many times. Its antigen remains unidentified. Qualities for individual bases were not recorded, and no much larger clone is one base off. The sample comes from a study of T cells in Graves' hyperthyroidism and ophthalmopathy (dated by TCRdb to the late 2010s). About the full investigation: Peripheral blood samples were taken at initial diagnosis, before any treatment was given. After sampling, hyperthyroidism patients received methimazole starting at 30 mg daily, and ophthalmopathy patients received high-dose intravenous methylprednisolone. To identify distinguishing TCR V-J signatures, a discovery cohort of about a hundred patients was used, comprising some 45 with Graves' ophthalmopathy and some 60 with stable Graves' hyperthyroidism. In addition, the study compared T-cell repertoires in thyroid tissue and in blood from roughly six Graves' hyperthyroidism patients. Prospective prediction of ophthalmopathy was tested in an independent validation cohort of approximately 19 hyperthyroidism patients and around 16 patients who later progressed to ophthalmopathy. The paper reports TCR Vbeta CDR3 sequencing of over 130 peripheral blood samples: around 45 ophthalmopathy, approximately 74 hyperthyroidism and roughly 17 progressor patients. The 100 discovery patients were divided at random into training and test sets in a 7:3 ratio.

Amplification of TCR beta CDR3 regions was carried out from RNA transcripts. A first-round RT-PCR of the TCR CDR3 used the HTBI primer set with the Qiagen OneStep RT-PCR kit. Libraries were constructed in a second round of multiplex PCR, after which size selection and purification were performed. Libraries were sequenced paired-end with 100 bp reads on an Illumina HiSeq2000. Regarding the original processing steps: SOAPnuke was used to process the raw data, throwing out any read that contained adapters or uncalled bases, had a mean Phred below 15, or lacked an exact constant-primer or identifier match. COPE v1.2.5 was used to merge the high-quality paired reads, and each unique nucleotide sequence was defined as a clonotype. Clonotypes were aligned to IMGT TRBV, TRBD and TRBJ reference segments using MiTCR v1.1. The analysis included only V-J combinations with a frequency above 0.0001, which together covered about 99% of the repertoires. A TCS score was defined as the ratio between F50 (clonal expansion) and ExV (chaos), using BLOSUM62-based TCRdist between CDR3 peptides within each V-J. Welch's t-statistics and random forest reduced around 510 V-J features to 13, which were used in a naive Bayes classifier (R e1071). The public reads were run again by TCRdb, first through fastp at Q25 and then through MiXCR, and only productive beta chains were kept. Each entry merges the rows of one CDR3 protein and shows their most common DNA and genes. The V and J calls, along with clone size, are taken from TCRdb and not from the paper's own processing. Recorded for this sample are hundreds of thousands of distinct CDR3 sequences; 15% to 17% of them occurred a single time. Roughly an eighth of the sample goes to the ten largest clones.

The paper's findings and limits, for the study overall: In validation, the model predicted progression to ophthalmopathy with over 60% sensitivity and roughly 72% specificity, a median of 6.5 months before onset. Most expanded thyroid clonotypes (frequency above 0.001) were also detected in blood, a finding suggesting that blood repertoires may reflect thyroid immune responses. Sample size was not statistically predetermined, and blinding of investigators to group allocation was not performed. A 13 V-J signature model separated ophthalmopathy from stable hyperthyroidism, with approximately 87% sensitivity and 81.08% specificity in cross-validation and 80%/75% in testing.

Stable Graves' hyperthyroidism was defined as no progression to ophthalmopathy during 18 months of follow-up. Hyperthyroidism patients were newly diagnosed, with disease duration under 2 months, and aged 18 to 65 years. Any patient with an uncontrolled infection, another autoimmune disease, pregnancy or lactation was excluded. Clinical symptoms, serum thyroxine and TRAb, thyroid ultrasound, and orbital computed tomography formed the basis for the diagnoses. PBMCs were separated from 10 ml of fresh peripheral blood using Ficoll-Paque density gradient centrifugation. Trizol reagent was used to extract total RNA, and RNA quality was then checked on an Agilent 2100 Bioanalyzer. The specimen sequenced was blood. The TCR originated in a woman aged 18-29 years with Graves' hyperthyroidism.

The nucleotides read TGCAGTGCTAGTGGCACCGGGACAGGGGGCAATGAGCAGTTCTTC. This encodes CSASGTGTGGNEQFF. The rearranged chain carries TRBV20-1 and TRBJ2-1; 11 central bases correspond to TRBD1. Clipping removes 3 bases from V and 6 bases from J, with 7 as the unmatched junction base count. The CDR3 sequence holds 15 residues, the cysteine and phenylalanine included. Only CDR3 DNA remains: 45 bases, in frame from the first base. CDR1 DFQATT and CDR2 SNEGSKA were looked up in the germline V gene (reference sequence).